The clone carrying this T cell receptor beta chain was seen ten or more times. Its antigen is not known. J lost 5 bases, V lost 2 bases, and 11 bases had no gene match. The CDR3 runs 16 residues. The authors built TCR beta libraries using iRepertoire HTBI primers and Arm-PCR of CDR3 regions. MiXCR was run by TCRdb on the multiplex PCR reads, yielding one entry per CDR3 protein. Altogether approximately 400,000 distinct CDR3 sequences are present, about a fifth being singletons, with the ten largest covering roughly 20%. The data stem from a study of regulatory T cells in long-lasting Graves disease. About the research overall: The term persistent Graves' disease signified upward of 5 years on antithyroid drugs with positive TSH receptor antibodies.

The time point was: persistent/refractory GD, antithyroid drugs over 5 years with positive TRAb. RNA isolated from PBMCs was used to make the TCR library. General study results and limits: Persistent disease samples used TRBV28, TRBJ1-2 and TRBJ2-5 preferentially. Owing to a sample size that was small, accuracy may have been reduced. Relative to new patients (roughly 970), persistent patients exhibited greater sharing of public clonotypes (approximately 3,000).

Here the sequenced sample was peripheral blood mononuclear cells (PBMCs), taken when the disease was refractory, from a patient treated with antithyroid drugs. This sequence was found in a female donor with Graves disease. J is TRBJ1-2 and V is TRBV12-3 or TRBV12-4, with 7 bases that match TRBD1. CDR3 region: CASSLKTGRFRYGYTF. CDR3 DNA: TGTGCCAGCAGTTTAAAGACAGGGCGCTTTCGGTATGGCTACACCTTC.